The rows below give T cell receptor beta chains drawn from one sample of a study of cytomegalovirus exposure and HLA in healthy donors. Profiled with immunoSEQ multiplex PCR; TCRdb holds only in-frame clones, not every one. Of 170,000 or so clones in the sample, 77% are singletons; the top ten hold about 1.5%. Material: PBMCs. The source of these receptors is a woman aged 25 to 39 in good health and CMV-seronegative. CDR3s include the opening cysteine and the closing phenylalanine or tryptophan. D genes are given only for firm matches. A clone size is listed for some rows: how often the clone was seen (once, few, many), or a class if it is expanded.

D: -; J: TRBJ2-7; size: -; V: TRBV2; length: 13; DNA: TGTGCCAGCAAGACACCCTTGGCCTACGAGCAGTACTTC; CDR3: CASKTPLAYEQYF
D: -; J: TRBJ2-5; size: -; V: TRBV7-3; length: 15; DNA: TGTGCCAGCAGCTTAACGTCGGCCCGGGTTGAGACCCAGTACTTC; CDR3: CASSLTSARVETQYF
D: TRBD2; J: TRBJ2-2; size: -; V: TRBV9; length: 19; DNA: TGTGCCAGCAGCGTTCGGGCGGAACTAGCGGGGGGCCCCACCGGGGAGCTGTTTTTT; CDR3: CASSVRAELAGGPTGELFF
D: TRBD1; J: TRBJ2-4; size: -; V: TRBV2; length: 14; DNA: TGTGCCAGCAGTGACCGGACAGGGGAAAACATTCAGTACTTC; CDR3: CASSDRTGENIQYF
D: TRBD2; J: TRBJ2-1; size: few; V: TRBV2; length: 16; DNA: TGTGCCAGCAGTGAACCTGGGACTAGCGCTTTCAATGAGCAGTTCTTC; CDR3: CASSEPGTSAFNEQFF
D: -; J: TRBJ1-1; size: -; V: TRBV2; length: 15; DNA: TGTGCCAGCAGTGATGTCGGTTTGTGGAACACTGAAGCTTTCTTT; CDR3: CASSDVGLWNTEAFF
D: -; J: TRBJ2-3; size: few; V: TRBV5-1; length: 15; DNA: TGCGCCAGCAGCTTTTCGGGAGCAAGCACAGATACGCAGTATTTT; CDR3: CASSFSGASTDTQYF
D: -; J: TRBJ1-6; size: -; V: TRBV21-1; length: 15; DNA: TGTGCCAGCAGCCCCCGCGGAGGGCTACGTTCACCCCTCCACTTT; CDR3: CASSPRGGLRSPLHF
D: -; J: TRBJ2-5; size: -; V: TRBV11-2; length: 14; DNA: TGTGCCAGCAGCTTACTACTAGTTGGTGAGACCCAGTACTTC; CDR3: CASSLLLVGETQYF
D: TRBD1; J: TRBJ1-2; size: -; V: TRBV4-2; length: 15; DNA: TGTGCCAGCAGCCAAGGGGGACAGGGGAACTATGGCTACACCTTC; CDR3: CASSQGGQGNYGYTF
D: -; J: TRBJ2-7; size: once; V: TRBV6-5; length: 12; DNA: TGTGCCAGCAGTTATGCGCGGGACGAGCAGTACTTC; CDR3: CASSYARDEQYF
D: TRBD1; J: TRBJ2-7; size: few; V: TRBV15; length: 17; DNA: TGTGCCACCAGCAGTCGCCCGAGGGGACAGGGGGCAAACGAGCAGTACTTC; CDR3: CATSSRPRGQGANEQYF
D: -; J: TRBJ2-7; size: few; V: TRBV18; length: 15; DNA: TGTGCCAGCTCACCGGGACAAGGCGCTGGCTACGAGCAGTACTTC; CDR3: CASSPGQGAGYEQYF
D: TRBD2; J: TRBJ2-2; size: -; V: TRBV4-3; length: 15; DNA: TGCGCCAGCAGCCACAGCGGGAAAGGGACCGGGGAGCTGTTTTTT; CDR3: CASSHSGKGTGELFF
D: TRBD2; J: TRBJ2-1; size: -; V: TRBV7-3; length: 17; DNA: TGTGCCAGCAGCTTAACACCCTCTAGCGGGAATTACAATGAGCAGTTCTTC; CDR3: CASSLTPSSGNYNEQFF
D: -; J: TRBJ1-2; size: -; V: TRBV2; length: 17; DNA: TGTGCCAGCAGCCTCAATCGATTCCTAGGGGTTAGGTCGGGCTACACCTTC; CDR3: CASSLNRFLGVRSGYTF
D: TRBD2; J: TRBJ2-1; size: few; V: TRBV5-8; length: 17; DNA: TGTGCCAGCAACAACCCGGGACTAGCGGTACTTCTCAATGAGCAGTTCTTC; CDR3: CASNNPGLAVLLNEQFF
D: TRBD1; J: TRBJ1-1; size: -; V: TRBV12-5; length: 15; DNA: TGTGCTAGTGGCAAAACAGGGGTGGGGAACACTGAAGCTTTCTTT; CDR3: CASGKTGVGNTEAFF
D: TRBD1; J: TRBJ2-7; size: -; V: TRBV7-8; length: 16; DNA: TGTGCCAGCAGCTTAGCCCCCGGGCAGGGGGCTTACGAGCAGTACTTC; CDR3: CASSLAPGQGAYEQYF
D: -; J: TRBJ1-5; size: -; V: TRBV4-1; length: 15; DNA: TGCGCCAGCAGCCGGGGGGGACCGGATGATCAGCCCCAGCATTTT; CDR3: CASSRGGPDDQPQHF
D: -; J: TRBJ2-4; size: -; V: TRBV7-9; length: 15; DNA: TGTGCCAGCAGCCACCGGGCCGACGCCGGGGACATTCAGTACTTC; CDR3: CASSHRADAGDIQYF
D: TRBD2; J: TRBJ2-7; size: -; V: TRBV27; length: 15; DNA: TGTGCCAGCAGTTTCGGACTAGCGGAGACCTACGAGCAGTACTTC; CDR3: CASSFGLAETYEQYF
D: TRBD1; J: TRBJ1-1; size: -; V: TRBV5-1; length: 16; DNA: TGCGCCAGCAGCTTGGACGGGACAGTTAGCCCAAATGAAGCTTTCTTT; CDR3: CASSLDGTVSPNEAFF
D: -; J: TRBJ1-1; size: -; V: TRBV6-4; length: 14; DNA: TGTGCCAGCCGAAGGAGGACAGAGGACACTGAAGCTTTCTTT; CDR3: CASRRRTEDTEAFF
D: -; J: TRBJ2-7; size: -; V: TRBV30; length: 12; DNA: TGTGCCTGGGCGAGACAAGACTACGAGCAGTACTTC; CDR3: CAWARQDYEQYF
D: -; J: TRBJ1-5; size: few; V: TRBV11-2; length: 13; DNA: TGTGCCAGCAGCCCGGGGATGAATCAGCCCCAGCATTTT; CDR3: CASSPGMNQPQHF
D: -; J: TRBJ1-1; size: -; V: TRBV18; length: 13; DNA: TGTGCCAGCTCACAGGGAGCTTGGACTGAAGCTTTCTTT; CDR3: CASSQGAWTEAFF
D: -; J: TRBJ1-2; size: -; V: TRBV7-9; length: 13; DNA: TGTGCCAGCAGCTTTCGGTACAGGGATGGCTACACCTTC; CDR3: CASSFRYRDGYTF
D: TRBD2; J: TRBJ2-3; size: once; V: TRBV29-1; length: 11; DNA: TGCACCTCCGGGGGGGCAGATACGCAGTATTTT; CDR3: CTSGGADTQYF
D: TRBD1; J: TRBJ2-3; size: -; V: TRBV7-3; length: 14; DNA: TGTGCCAGCAGCTCACGGGACAGGACAGATACGCAGTATTTT; CDR3: CASSSRDRTDTQYF
D: -; J: TRBJ1-2; size: -; V: TRBV30; length: 13; DNA: TGTGCCTGGAGTTTAACAGGGTCCTATGGCTACACCTTC; CDR3: CAWSLTGSYGYTF
D: TRBD2; J: TRBJ2-1; size: -; V: TRBV18; length: 15; DNA: TGTGCCAGCTCCCGAGGGACTAGCGGGACCAATGAGCAGTTCTTC; CDR3: CASSRGTSGTNEQFF
D: -; J: TRBJ2-3; size: -; V: TRBV27; length: 16; DNA: TGTGCCAGCAGTTTATTAAGGAGAATAGCAACAGATACGCAGTATTTT; CDR3: CASSLLRRIATDTQYF
D: -; J: TRBJ1-4; size: -; V: TRBV4-2; length: 14; DNA: TGTGCCAGCAGCCAAGGAAGGGAGACTGAAAAACTGTTTTTT; CDR3: CASSQGRETEKLFF
D: TRBD2; J: TRBJ2-3; size: -; V: TRBV5-1; length: 15; DNA: TGCGCCAGCAGCTTTAGCGGGGGTGGGACAGATACGCAGTATTTT; CDR3: CASSFSGGGTDTQYF
D: -; J: TRBJ2-2; size: few; V: TRBV7-3; length: 15; DNA: TGTGCCAGCAGCTCAAATCCGGGAACCACCGGGGAGCTGTTTTTT; CDR3: CASSSNPGTTGELFF
D: TRBD1; J: TRBJ1-5; size: -; V: TRBV7-2; length: 16; DNA: TGTGCCAGCAGCCCAAGGACAGGTTATAGCAATCAGCCCCAGCATTTT; CDR3: CASSPRTGYSNQPQHF
D: TRBD1; J: TRBJ2-5; size: -; V: TRBV5-6; length: 14; DNA: TGTGCCAGCAGCTCGATACAGGGGGCTGGGACCCAGTACTTC; CDR3: CASSSIQGAGTQYF
D: -; J: TRBJ1-5; size: -; V: TRBV6-1; length: 14; DNA: TGTGCCAGCGGACAAGACAGTAGCAATCAGCCCCAGCATTTT; CDR3: CASGQDSSNQPQHF
D: -; J: TRBJ1-2; size: few; V: TRBV27; length: 15; DNA: TGTGCCAGCAGTTTATTATCGGGGTCGGACTATGGCTACACCTTC; CDR3: CASSLLSGSDYGYTF
D: TRBD2; J: TRBJ2-5; size: -; V: TRBV5-6; length: 17; DNA: TGTGCCAGCAGCCAACAGGGAGCGGGAGGGTCCTTTGAGACCCAGTACTTC; CDR3: CASSQQGAGGSFETQYF
D: TRBD2; J: TRBJ2-1; size: -; V: TRBV11-2; length: 14; DNA: TGTGCCAGCAGCTTAAGCGGGGGGGCGAATGAGCAGTTCTTC; CDR3: CASSLSGGANEQFF
D: TRBD1; J: TRBJ1-5; size: few; V: TRBV30; length: 14; DNA: TGTGCCTGGAGTATCCGGACAGGCCATCAGCCCCAGCATTTT; CDR3: CAWSIRTGHQPQHF
D: TRBD2; J: TRBJ2-5; size: once; V: TRBV28; length: 18; DNA: TGTGCCAGCAGTGCACTCTCTAGCGGGCCAACGAAAAAAGAGACCCAGTACTTC; CDR3: CASSALSSGPTKKETQYF
D: TRBD2; J: TRBJ2-3; size: -; V: TRBV4-3; length: 17; DNA: TGCGCCAGCAGCCAAGATGAGAGCGGGAGGGGCACAGATACGCAGTATTTT; CDR3: CASSQDESGRGTDTQYF
D: TRBD1; J: TRBJ2-2; size: few; V: TRBV4-3; length: 16; DNA: TGCGCCAGCAGCCACGAGAGGACAGGGAGCACCGGGGAGCTGTTTTTT; CDR3: CASSHERTGSTGELFF
D: -; J: TRBJ1-5; size: -; V: TRBV2; length: 14; DNA: TGTGCCAGCAGTGATCGGGGGTTAGGGCAGCCCCAGCATTTT; CDR3: CASSDRGLGQPQHF
D: TRBD1; J: TRBJ1-1; size: -; V: TRBV18; length: 15; DNA: TGTGCCAGCTCACGAGGGGCATTCGGACAGGGTGAAGCTTTCTTT; CDR3: CASSRGAFGQGEAFF
D: TRBD2; J: TRBJ2-3; size: -; V: TRBV5-4; length: 16; DNA: TGTGCCAGCAGCCCCGAAAAAGGCCTAGCGGGAGTAAAGAAGTATTTT; CDR3: CASSPEKGLAGVKKYF
D: TRBD1; J: TRBJ1-5; size: -; V: TRBV10-3; length: 15; DNA: TGTGCCATCAGCGCGGGACAGGGTAGCAATCAGCCCCAGCATTTT; CDR3: CAISAGQGSNQPQHF
D: TRBD1; J: TRBJ2-7; size: few; V: TRBV10-3; length: 17; DNA: TGTGCCATCAGTGAGTCGAATGGCCCGGGACAGGTCTCCGAGCAGTACTTC; CDR3: CAISESNGPGQVSEQYF
D: -; J: TRBJ2-1; size: -; V: TRBV2; length: 13; DNA: TGTGCCAGCAGTGAAAACAGCTACAATGAGCAGTTCTTC; CDR3: CASSENSYNEQFF
D: TRBD1; J: TRBJ1-1; size: -; V: TRBV2; length: 13; DNA: TGTGCCAGCAGCTGGGGGGACAGGGGGCCAGCTTTCTTT; CDR3: CASSWGDRGPAFF
D: -; J: TRBJ1-2; size: -; V: TRBV19; length: 14; DNA: TGTGCCAGTAGTAGCCGGACAGCTAACTATGGCTACACCTTC; CDR3: CASSSRTANYGYTF
D: TRBD1; J: TRBJ1-1; size: -; V: TRBV19; length: 14; DNA: TGTGCCAGTAGTAGCCGGGACAGGGCCCCTGAAGCTTTCTTT; CDR3: CASSSRDRAPEAFF